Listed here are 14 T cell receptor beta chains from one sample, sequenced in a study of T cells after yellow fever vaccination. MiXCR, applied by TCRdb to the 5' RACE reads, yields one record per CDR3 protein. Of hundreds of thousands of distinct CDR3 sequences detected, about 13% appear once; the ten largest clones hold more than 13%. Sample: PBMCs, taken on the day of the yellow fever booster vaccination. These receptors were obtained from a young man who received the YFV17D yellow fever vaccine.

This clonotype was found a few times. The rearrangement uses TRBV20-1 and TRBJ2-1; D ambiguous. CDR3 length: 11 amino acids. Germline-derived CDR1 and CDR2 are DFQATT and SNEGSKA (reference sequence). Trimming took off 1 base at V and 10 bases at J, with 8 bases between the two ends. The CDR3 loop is CSARVSGEQFF. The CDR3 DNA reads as TGCAGTGCTAGAGTATCTGGGGAGCAGTTCTTC.

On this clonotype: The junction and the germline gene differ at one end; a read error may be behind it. The DNA of the CDR3 is TGCTGTGCTAAAGGAATCGGGAGAACTAGCACAGATACGCAGTATTTT. Its translation is CCAKGIGRTSTDTQYF. V usage is TRBV20-1 and J usage is TRBJ2-3; D is perhaps TRBD2 (6 bases). The CDR3 spans 16 residues. CDR1 is DFQATT and CDR2 is SNEGSKA in the germline V gene (reference sequence).

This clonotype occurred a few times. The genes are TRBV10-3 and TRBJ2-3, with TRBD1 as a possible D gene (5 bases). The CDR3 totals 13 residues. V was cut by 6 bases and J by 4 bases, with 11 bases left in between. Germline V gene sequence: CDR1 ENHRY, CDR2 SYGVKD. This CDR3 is CAIRQGVADTQYF. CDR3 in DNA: TGTGCCATCAGACAAGGGGTGGCAGATACGCAGTATTTT.

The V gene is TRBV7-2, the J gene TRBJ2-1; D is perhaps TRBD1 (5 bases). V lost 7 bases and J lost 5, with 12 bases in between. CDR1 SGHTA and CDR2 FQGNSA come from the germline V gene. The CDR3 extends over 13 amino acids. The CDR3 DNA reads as TGTGCCAGCATCCAGGGTCCGAACAATGAGCAGTTCTTC. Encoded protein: CASIQGPNNEQFF.

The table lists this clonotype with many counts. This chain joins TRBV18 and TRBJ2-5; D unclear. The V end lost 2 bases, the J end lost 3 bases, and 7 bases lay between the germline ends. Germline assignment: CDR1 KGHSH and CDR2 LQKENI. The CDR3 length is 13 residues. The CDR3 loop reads CASSPSEEETQYF. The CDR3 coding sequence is TGTGCCAGCTCACCAAGCGAAGAAGAGACCCAGTACTTC.

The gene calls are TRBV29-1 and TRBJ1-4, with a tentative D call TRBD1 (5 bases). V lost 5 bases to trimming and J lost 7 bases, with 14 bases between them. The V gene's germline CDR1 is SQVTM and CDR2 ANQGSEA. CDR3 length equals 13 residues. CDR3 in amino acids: CSVTGLWSEKLFF. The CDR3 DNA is TGCAGCGTTACGGGGCTCTGGAGTGAAAAACTGTTTTTT.

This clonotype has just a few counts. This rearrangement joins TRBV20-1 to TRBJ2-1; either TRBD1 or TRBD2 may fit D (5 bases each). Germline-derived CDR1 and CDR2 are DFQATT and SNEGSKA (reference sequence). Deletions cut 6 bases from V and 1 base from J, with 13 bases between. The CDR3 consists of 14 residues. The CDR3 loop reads CSAQGRESYNEQFF. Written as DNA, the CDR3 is TGCAGTGCCCAGGGTCGGGAATCCTACAATGAGCAGTTCTTC.

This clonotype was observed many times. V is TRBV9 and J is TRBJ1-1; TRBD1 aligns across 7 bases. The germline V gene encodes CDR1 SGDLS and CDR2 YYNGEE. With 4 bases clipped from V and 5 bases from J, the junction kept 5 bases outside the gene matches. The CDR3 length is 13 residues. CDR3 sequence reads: CASSPGGRTEAFF. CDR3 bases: TGTGCCAGCAGCCCAGGGGGTAGGACTGAAGCTTTCTTT.

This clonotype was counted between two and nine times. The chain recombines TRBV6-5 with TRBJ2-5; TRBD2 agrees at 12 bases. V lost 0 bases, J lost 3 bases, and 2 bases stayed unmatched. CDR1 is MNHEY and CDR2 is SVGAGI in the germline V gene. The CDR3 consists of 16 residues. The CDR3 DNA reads TGTGCCAGCAGTTACTCCCCTAGCGGGAGGGAAGAGACCCAGTACTTC. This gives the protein CASSYSPSGREETQYF.

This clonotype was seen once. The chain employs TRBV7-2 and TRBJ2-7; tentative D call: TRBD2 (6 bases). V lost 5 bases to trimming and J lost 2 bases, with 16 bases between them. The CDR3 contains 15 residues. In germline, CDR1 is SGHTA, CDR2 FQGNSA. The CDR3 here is CASSPRVADTYEQYF. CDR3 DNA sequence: TGTGCCAGCAGCCCGCGGGTAGCGGACACCTACGAGCAGTACTTC.

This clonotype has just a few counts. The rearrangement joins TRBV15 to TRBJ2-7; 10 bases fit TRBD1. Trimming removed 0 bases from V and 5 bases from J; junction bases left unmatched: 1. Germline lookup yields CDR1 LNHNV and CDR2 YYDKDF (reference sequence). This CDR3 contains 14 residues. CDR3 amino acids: CATSRETGGHEQYF. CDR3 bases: TGTGCCACCAGCAGAGAGACAGGGGGCCACGAGCAGTACTTC.

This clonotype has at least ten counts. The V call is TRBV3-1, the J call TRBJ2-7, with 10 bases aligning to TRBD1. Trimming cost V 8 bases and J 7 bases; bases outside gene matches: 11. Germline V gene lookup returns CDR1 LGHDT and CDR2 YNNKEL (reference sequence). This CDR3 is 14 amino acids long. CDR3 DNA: TGTGCCAGCGCTCGTCGGGACAGGGGTTGGGAGCAGTACTTC. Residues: CASARRDRGWEQYF.

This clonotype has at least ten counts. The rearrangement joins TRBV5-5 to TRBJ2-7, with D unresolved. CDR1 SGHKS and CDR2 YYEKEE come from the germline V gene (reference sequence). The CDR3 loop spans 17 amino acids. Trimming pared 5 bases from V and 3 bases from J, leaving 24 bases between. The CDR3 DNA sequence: TGTGCCAGCAGAACCAGCCCCGGATCGGCGTCTTTCTACGAGCAGTACTTC. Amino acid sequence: CASRTSPGSASFYEQYF. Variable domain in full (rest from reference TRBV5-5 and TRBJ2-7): DAGVTQSPTHLIKTRGQQVTLRCSPISGHKSVSWYQQVLGQGPQFIFQYYEKEERGRGNFPDRFSARQFPNYSSELNVNALLLGDSALYLCASRTSPGSASFYEQYFGPGTRLTVT.

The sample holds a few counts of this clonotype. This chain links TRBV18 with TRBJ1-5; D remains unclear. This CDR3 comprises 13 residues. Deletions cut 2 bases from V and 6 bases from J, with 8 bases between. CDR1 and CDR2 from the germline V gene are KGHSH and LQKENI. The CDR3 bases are TGTGCCAGCTCACCAGGAACCAGTCAGCCCCAGCATTTT. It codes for CASSPGTSQPQHF.